These 32 T cell receptor beta chains came from one sample sequenced in a study of blood T cell repertoires in COVID-19. Clones were read by immunoSEQ multiplex PCR, and TCRdb kept only the in-frame ones, dropping some. The sample contains about 380,000 clones, around 87% of which appear only once. Source material: PBMCs or T cells enriched from blood (not recorded which). The receptors come from a man between 25 and 39 years old who had recovered from COVID-19.

The chain employs TRBV7-9 and TRBJ1-3; weak D call: TRBD1 (5 bases). Germline V gene data show CDR1 as SEHNR and CDR2 as FQNEAQ (reference sequence). The CDR3 runs to 12 residues. V lost 8 bases, J lost 7 bases, and 12 bases lay in between. The CDR3 sequence is CASGPGGNTIYF. The CDR3 nucleotides read TGTGCCAGCGGCCCCGGGGGTAACACCATATATTTT. Using reference TRBV7-9 and TRBJ1-3 for the parts outside the CDR3, the full variable domain is DTGVSQNPRHKITKRGQNVTFRCDPISEHNRLYWYRQTLGQGPEFLTYFQNEAQLEKSRLLSDRFSAERPKGSFSTLEIQRTEQGDSAMYLCASGPGGNTIYFGEGSWLTVV.

Only a few counts were recorded for this clone. V gene TRBV10-3 combines with J gene TRBJ2-1; TRBD1 might be the D (5 bases). Germline values: CDR1 ENHRY, CDR2 SYGVKD. Trimming removed 4 bases from V and 4 bases from J, with 11 bases in between. The CDR3 has 14 amino acids. In DNA, the CDR3 is TGTGCCATCAGTGGGCCGACAGAGTACAATGAGCAGTTCTTC. Protein: CAISGPTEYNEQFF.

This clone occurred once. The V and J genes are TRBV7-9 and TRBJ1-6, with D unresolved. Germline V lookup: CDR1 SEHNR, CDR2 FQNEAQ (reference sequence). Between the trimmed V and J ends, which lost 0 bases and 6 bases, there was a span of 9 bases. The CDR3 is made up of 15 amino acids. CDR3 sequence reads: CASSLALASNSPLHF. CDR3 in DNA: TGTGCCAGCAGCTTAGCGCTAGCAAGTAATTCACCCCTCCACTTT.

CDR3 nucleotides: TGTGCCAGCAGTTTAGGGTCCCAGGGCTACGAGCAGTACTTC. Amino acids: CASSLGSQGYEQYF. The J gene is TRBJ2-7, the V gene TRBV28; tentative D call: TRBD1 (5 bases). This CDR3 has 14 residues. The germline V gene encodes CDR1 MDHEN and CDR2 SYDVKM. V lost 2 bases and J lost 3, with 11 bases in between.

The chain recombines TRBV19 with TRBJ2-7; 7 bases are a match to TRBD1. The germline V gene has CDR1 LNHDA and CDR2 SQIVND (reference sequence). After removal of 5 bases from V and 4 bases from J, the junction contained 8 bases not matched to a gene. This CDR3 region has 14 residues. CDR3 DNA sequence: TGTGCCAGTAGTGTGGGACAGATTGGATACGAGCAGTACTTC. Protein: CASSVGQIGYEQYF.

The chain couples TRBV7-6 to TRBJ1-5, with 11 bases lining up with TRBD1. Germline CDR1 and CDR2: SGHVS and FNYEAQ. V trimming: 5 bases; J trimming: 6 bases; junction bases outside the gene matches: 3. The CDR3 is 14 residues long. In DNA form, the CDR3 reads TGTGCCAGCAGCCTCGGACAGGGGGCTCAGCCCCAGCATTTT. This encodes CASSLGQGAQPQHF.

In this sample, this clone turned up once. A junction end diverges from the germline sequence, so it may reflect a read error. The J gene is TRBJ2-1, the V gene TRBV19; no definite D call. The germline gives CDR1 LNHDA, CDR2 SQIVND (reference sequence). This CDR3 region has 15 residues. CDR3 nucleotide sequence: TGTGCCAGTAGTGTAGAATCAAGCCCCTTAAATGAGCAGTTCTTC. Translation gives CASSVESSPLNEQFF. Using reference TRBV19 and TRBJ2-1 for the parts outside the CDR3, the full variable domain is DGGITQSPKYLFRKEGQNVTLSCEQNLNHDAMYWYRQDPGQGLRLIYYSQIVNDFQKGDIAEGYSVSREKKESFPLTVTSAQKNPTAFYLCASSVESSPLNEQFFGPGTRLTVL.

The chain has TRBV7-9 and TRBJ1-2; 7 nucleotides line up with TRBD1. V lost 3 bases, J lost 8 bases, and 6 bases stayed unmatched. Germline V gene lookup returns CDR1 SEHNR and CDR2 FQNEAQ (reference sequence). The CDR3 contains 13 residues. The DNA for the CDR3 is TGTGCCAGCAGCTTTGAGGGGGCGCGAGGCTACACCTTC. This encodes CASSFEGARGYTF.

The V gene is TRBV6-5, the J gene TRBJ2-2; possible D gene TRBD2, 6 bases. The germline gives CDR1 MNHEY, CDR2 SVGAGI. The V end was cut by 7 bases, the J end by 1 base, with 10 bases between. This CDR3 has 14 amino acids. As DNA, the CDR3 is TGTGCCAGCAAAATGGGGGGGAACACCGGGGAGCTGTTTTTT. Its protein product is CASKMGGNTGELFF.

The chain joins TRBV21-1 to TRBJ2-5; no check of the table's D call, TRBD2, against the DNA was made. TRBV21-1 is noted as a pseudogene. This CDR3 spans 16 amino acids. The CDR3 DNA reads TGTGCCAGCAGCAAAGTCACTAGCGGGGAGCAAGAGACCCAGTACTTC. Its translation: CASSKVTSGEQETQYF.

The V call is TRBV30, the J call TRBJ1-3; D ambiguous. This CDR3 is 11 amino acids long. With 7 bases removed from V and 5 bases from J, the gap between germline ends came to 9 bases. Germline V CDR1 and CDR2: GTSNPN, SVGIG (reference sequence). CDR3 coding DNA: TGTGCCTCCCTCGTTCGAAACACCATATATTTT. As protein: CASLVRNTIYF.

V and J are TRBV7-2 and TRBJ2-3; the D gene is possibly TRBD2 (6 bases). Germline V gives CDR1 SGHTA, CDR2 FQGNSA. This CDR3 is 16 amino acids long. V lost 1 base, J lost 6 bases, and 17 bases lay in between. The CDR3: CASSLELGLLVDTQYF. Here the CDR3 DNA reads TGTGCCAGCAGCTTAGAATTGGGACTCCTGGTGGATACGCAGTATTTT.

The V call is TRBV19, the J call TRBJ2-2, with TRBD1 matching over 7 bases. The trim removed 2 bases at V and 4 bases at J, leaving 4 bases unmatched. The germline CDR1 and CDR2 sequences are LNHDA and SQIVND (reference sequence). The CDR3 extends over 15 amino acids. CDR3 nucleotides: TGTGCCAGTAGTATATTGGGACAGATCACCGGGGAGCTGTTTTTT. Its translation is CASSILGQITGELFF.

The V gene is TRBV12-3 or TRBV12-4, the J gene TRBJ1-2; 8 bases agree with TRBD1. This CDR3 contains 13 residues. Germline trimming cut 6 bases from V and 8 bases from J; bases unmatched to any gene: 8. The CDR3, as DNA: TGTGCCAGCAGCCAAGGGACAGGATACGGCTACACCTTC. This gives the protein CASSQGTGYGYTF.

The chain uses TRBV30 and TRBJ2-2; the D is unclear. This CDR3 region has 14 residues. The V gene lost 1 base and the J gene lost 1 base, with 7 bases spanning the gap. Germline assignment: CDR1 GTSNPN and CDR2 SVGIG (reference sequence). The CDR3 reads CAWSGTWNTGELFF. The CDR3 DNA follows: TGTGCCTGGAGTGGTACATGGAACACCGGGGAGCTGTTTTTT.

The genes are TRBV5-1 and TRBJ1-2; D not resolved. The CDR3 covers 13 residues. V shed 0 bases and J shed 4 bases, with 7 bases lying between them. CDR1 is SGHRS, CDR2 YFSETQ, per germline. DNA for the CDR3: TGCGCCAGCAGCTTGGGTCACAGCTATGGCTACACCTTC. Translation: CASSLGHSYGYTF.

The V call is TRBV19, the J call TRBJ1-2, with unresolved D. The CDR3 runs 11 residues. V was cut by 9 bases and J by 2 bases, with 7 bases left in between. CDR1 and CDR2 (germline): LNHDA, SQIVND (reference sequence). The CDR3 nucleotides are TGTGCCAGCCACAACAACTATGGCTACACCTTC. Translation gives CASHNNYGYTF.

The V gene is TRBV6-5, the J gene TRBJ2-5; 8 bases map to TRBD2. Trimming removed 6 bases from V and 4 bases from J; junction bases left unmatched: 4. The CDR3 consists of 13 residues. Per the germline V gene, CDR1 is MNHEY and CDR2 is SVGAGI. The CDR3: CASRPGGLETQYF. The CDR3 DNA follows: TGTGCCAGCAGACCGGGGGGGCTAGAGACCCAGTACTTC.

V and J are TRBV18 and TRBJ2-7, with D possibly matching TRBD2 (6 bases). The V and J ends lost 2 bases and 1 base respectively, with 9 bases between them. CDR1 KGHSH and CDR2 LQKENI come from the germline V gene. The CDR3 covers 14 residues. The chain's CDR3 is CASSPRDSSYEQYF. In nucleotides, the CDR3 is TGTGCCAGCTCACCAAGGGACTCATCCTACGAGCAGTACTTC.

This clone was seen a few times. This chain connects TRBV5-1 to TRBJ2-1; 10 positions agree with TRBD2. This CDR3 is 16 amino acids long. V shed 1 base and J 1 base; nucleotides not matched to a gene: 2. From germline, CDR1 is SGHRS and CDR2 YFSETQ. CDR3 region: CASSLTAGGSYNEQFF. The CDR3 coding sequence is TGCGCCAGCAGCTTGACAGCGGGGGGGTCCTACAATGAGCAGTTCTTC.

The rearrangement uses TRBV2 and TRBJ1-3, with 7 bases lining up with TRBD1. CDR1 is SNHLY and CDR2 is FYNNEI in the germline V gene. The CDR3 extends over 16 amino acids. J lost 0 bases, V lost 6 bases, and 8 bases had no gene match. The CDR3 sequence: CASRGQRPFSGNTIYF. CDR3 sequence (DNA): TGTGCCAGCAGGGGACAGAGGCCTTTCTCTGGAAACACCATATATTTT. Supplemented by reference TRBV2 and TRBJ1-3, the full variable domain reads EPEVTQTPSHQVTQMGQEVILRCVPISNHLYFYWYRQILGQKVEFLVSFYNNEISEKSEIFDDQFSVERPDGSNFTLKIRSTKLEDSAMYFCASRGQRPFSGNTIYFGEGSWLTVV.

CDR3 DNA: TGTGCCAGTAGGGCCCAAGCGGGATACTCCTACGAGCAGTACTTC. It specifies CASRAQAGYSYEQYF. This chain joins TRBV19 and TRBJ2-7, with 7 bases fitting TRBD2. J was trimmed by 0 bases and V by 6 bases; bases with no gene match: 8. Germline V gene data show CDR1 as LNHDA and CDR2 as SQIVND (reference sequence). This CDR3 contains 15 residues.

The gene calls are TRBV27 and TRBJ2-1, with D possibly being TRBD2 (6 bases). V was trimmed by 2 bases and J by 8 bases, leaving 10 bases between them. The CDR3 spans 13 residues. Per germline, CDR1 MNHEY and CDR2 SMNVEV (reference sequence). The CDR3 DNA sequence: TGTGCCAGCAGTTTACCCTGGAGGGATGAGCAGTTCTTC. Protein product: CASSLPWRDEQFF.

This clone has a handful of counts. This chain connects TRBV5-1 to TRBJ1-2; TRBD1 agrees at 9 bases. Unmatched junction bases numbered 7, after V lost 0 bases and J lost 4 bases. Looked up from germline, CDR1 is SGHRS and CDR2 is YFSETQ. The CDR3 has 16 residues. CDR3 sequence (DNA): TGCGCCAGCAGCTTGGGACAGGGGGTCCCATCCTATGGCTACACCTTC. Amino acid sequence: CASSLGQGVPSYGYTF.

V and J are TRBV27 and TRBJ1-1, with 10 bases identical to TRBD1. V lost 4 bases, J lost 5 bases, and 13 bases stayed unmatched. The CDR3 is 17 amino acids. Germline lookup yields CDR1 MNHEY and CDR2 SMNVEV (reference sequence). The CDR3 coding sequence is TGTGCCAGCAGTTCACTTCTGACAGGGGGCGCGGGGACTGAAGCTTTCTTT. It encodes CASSSLLTGGAGTEAFF.

This rearrangement joins TRBV7-9 to TRBJ1-5, with a tentative D call TRBD1 (6 bases). The CDR3 extends over 13 amino acids. Trimming cost V 5 bases and J 3 bases, with 8 bases left between them. Germline V gene lookup returns CDR1 SEHNR and CDR2 FQNEAQ (reference sequence). The CDR3 protein is CASSGQPNQPQHF. The CDR3, as DNA: TGTGCCAGCAGCGGACAGCCCAATCAGCCCCAGCATTTT.

This chain connects TRBV5-1 to TRBJ2-5; 9 nucleotides align to TRBD2. V lost 4 bases to trimming and J lost 5 bases; unmatched junction nucleotides: 12. Germline V CDR1 and CDR2: SGHRS, YFSETQ. The CDR3 spans 16 residues. CDR3 nucleotide sequence: TGCGCCAGCAGCCCGACTGCGGGGGGGTCTTTGGAGACCCAGTACTTC. Translated: CASSPTAGGSLETQYF.

This clone has just a few counts. The chain carries TRBV7-9 and TRBJ1-1; D might be TRBD1 (6 bases). V gave up 5 bases and J gave up 8 bases, with 18 bases separating them. Germline assignment: CDR1 SEHNR and CDR2 FQNEAQ (reference sequence). CDR3 size: 14 residues. This CDR3 is CASSTMLQGSEAFF. For the CDR3, the DNA is TGTGCCAGCAGCACAATGCTACAGGGTTCCGAAGCTTTCTTT. Drawing the rest from reference TRBV7-9 and TRBJ1-1, the complete variable domain is DTGVSQNPRHKITKRGQNVTFRCDPISEHNRLYWYRQTLGQGPEFLTYFQNEAQLEKSRLLSDRFSAERPKGSFSTLEIQRTEQGDSAMYLCASSTMLQGSEAFFGQGTRLTVV.

This clone was seen only once. The gene calls are TRBV6-1 and TRBJ2-7; no firm D call. CDR1 is MNHNS and CDR2 is SASEGT in the germline V gene. V lost 1 base to trimming and J lost 0 bases, with 4 bases between them. There are 13 residues in the CDR3. CDR3 protein: CASSEVNSYEQYF. The CDR3 nucleotides read TGTGCCAGCAGTGAAGTAAACTCCTACGAGCAGTACTTC.

The genes are TRBV7-2 and TRBJ1-4; unclear D gene. Trimming took 5 bases from V and 5 from J, leaving 9 bases between them. The germline gives CDR1 SGHTA, CDR2 FQGNSA. The CDR3 length is 13 residues. CDR3 residues: CASSRGPNEKLFF. Written as DNA, the CDR3 is TGTGCCAGCAGCCGCGGGCCGAATGAAAAACTGTTTTTT.

This chain connects TRBV19 to TRBJ1-3; D is perhaps TRBD1 (5 bases). The CDR3 loop spans 15 amino acids. CDR1 and CDR2 from the germline V gene are LNHDA and SQIVND (reference sequence). V gave up 4 bases and J gave up 1 base, with 11 bases separating them. The CDR3 bases are TGTGCCAGTAGTAGTGGAGGGACTTCTGGAAACACCATATATTTT. This encodes CASSSGGTSGNTIYF.

The genes are TRBV3-1 (or the pseudogene TRBV3-2) and TRBJ1-2; weak D call: TRBD1 (6 bases). Germline values: CDR1 LGHDT, CDR2 YNNKEL (reference sequence). V was shortened by 6 bases and J by 4 bases, with 18 bases between the two germline ends. The CDR3 spans 15 residues. CDR3 nucleotides: TGTGCCAGCAGAGCCAGGGGCGAGGGGAGCTATGGCTACACCTTC. Translated, it gives CASRARGEGSYGYTF.